These 10 T cell receptor beta chains were sequenced from one sample in a study of cytomegalovirus exposure and HLA in healthy donors. Sequenced by immunoSEQ multiplex PCR; TCRdb stores in-frame clones only, minus some. Among 120,000 to 150,000 clones listed, 85% to 90% were seen once. Sequencing used PBMCs. The receptors were gathered from a young woman in good health and CMV-seropositive.

CDR3 sequence (DNA): TGTGCCTGGAGTGAGGGACAGGGGAGCACAGATACGCAGTATTTT. Protein product: CAWSEGQGSTDTQYF. V and J are TRBV30 and TRBJ2-3, with 10 bases that match TRBD1. Losses at the gene ends were 1 base for V and 0 bases for J; bases not matched to a gene: 1. CDR1 and CDR2 (germline): GTSNPN, SVGIG (reference sequence). The CDR3 is made up of 15 amino acids.

This CDR3 is CASGQETQYF. CDR3 nucleotide sequence: TGTGCCAGCGGACAGGAGACCCAGTACTTC. The chain couples TRBV6-6 to TRBJ2-5, with D perhaps matching TRBD1 (6 bases). Trimming took 8 bases from V and 5 from J, leaving 6 bases between them. The CDR3 loop spans 10 amino acids. Germline-derived CDR1 and CDR2 are MNHNY and SVGAGI (reference sequence).

This clone was counted ten times or more. V gene TRBV29-1 combines with J gene TRBJ2-7, with 7 positions matching TRBD2. This CDR3 is built from 18 residues. The V and J ends lost 7 bases and 0 bases, in that order; junction bases with no gene match: 21. Germline CDR1 reads SQVTM; CDR2 reads ANQGSEA. CDR3 amino acids: CSANERELALHPSYEQYF. The CDR3 DNA is TGCAGCGCCAACGAACGGGAACTAGCGCTTCACCCCTCCTACGAGCAGTACTTC.

This chain links TRBV18 with TRBJ2-7; 7 bases are shared with TRBD1. Germline trimming cut 6 bases from V and 5 bases from J; bases unmatched to any gene: 13. The CDR3 is 15 residues long. The germline gives CDR1 KGHSH, CDR2 LQKENI. CDR3 loop: CASSPRGTVRDEQYF. As DNA, the CDR3 is TGTGCCAGCTCGCCAAGAGGGACAGTTCGAGACGAGCAGTACTTC.

The chain uses TRBV28 and TRBJ1-2, with TRBD1 matching 11 bases. Looked up from germline, CDR1 is MDHEN and CDR2 is SYDVKM. The length of the CDR3 is 13 residues. Trimming removed 7 bases from V and 7 bases from J; junction bases left unmatched: 5. Written as DNA, the CDR3 is TGTGCCAGCACCCTGGGGACAGGGGGTGGCTACACCTTC. This sequence encodes CASTLGTGGGYTF.

This clone was detected only once. The V call is TRBV16, the J call TRBJ2-5; TRBD1 aligns across 7 bases. The V segment lost 3 bases and the J segment 3 bases; nucleotides outside the gene matches: 1. CDR3 length: 13 residues. The germline CDR1 and CDR2 sequences are KGHSY and FQNENV. The CDR3 nucleotides read TGTGCCAGCAGCCAGGGGACAGAAGAGACCCAGTACTTC. This translates into CASSQGTEETQYF.

The CDR3 sequence: CASTLGASGALNTGELFF. The CDR3 bases are TGTGCCAGTACCCTCGGGGCTAGCGGGGCTCTTAACACCGGGGAGCTGTTTTTT. V usage is TRBV19 and J usage is TRBJ2-2; 9 bases line up with TRBD2. The CDR3 contains 18 residues. Trimming removed 7 bases from V and 2 bases from J; junction bases left unmatched: 14. Germline-derived CDR1 and CDR2 are LNHDA and SQIVND (reference sequence).

This sequence joins TRBV11-3 and TRBJ2-7, with D tentatively TRBD2 (6 bases). Per germline, CDR1 SGHNT and CDR2 YENEEA. The ends were cut back, 4 bases at V and 1 base at J, with 11 bases in the middle. The CDR3 has 14 amino acids. The CDR3 here is CASSSRLVSYEQYF. For the CDR3, the DNA is TGTGCCAGCAGCTCAAGACTAGTATCCTACGAGCAGTACTTC. Looking up the rest from reference TRBV11-3 and TRBJ2-7 gives the full variable domain: EAGVVQSPRYKIIEKKQPVAFWCNPISGHNTLYWYLQNLGQGPELLIRYENEEAVDDSQLPKDRFSAERLKGVDSTLKIQPAELGDSAVYLCASSSRLVSYEQYFGPGTRLTVT.

The V and J genes are TRBV28 and TRBJ2-2; 10 bases align to TRBD2. The CDR3 length is 17 residues. Germline lookup yields CDR1 MDHEN and CDR2 SYDVKM. With V trimmed by 4 bases and J by 5 bases, 10 bases remained unmatched. CDR3 sequence: CASSSMLAGVGTGELFF. The CDR3 region has the DNA TGTGCCAGCAGTTCGATGCTAGCGGGAGTCGGTACCGGGGAGCTGTTTTTT.

This chain joins TRBV5-1 and TRBJ2-1; 11 positions match TRBD2. The CDR3 covers 16 residues. Germline CDR1 SGHRS, CDR2 YFSETQ. The V and J ends lost 0 bases and 5 bases, in that order; junction bases with no gene match: 4. CDR3 sequence: CASSLAGTSGNNEQFF. The CDR3 DNA sequence: TGCGCCAGCAGCTTGGCCGGGACTAGCGGAAACAATGAGCAGTTCTTC.